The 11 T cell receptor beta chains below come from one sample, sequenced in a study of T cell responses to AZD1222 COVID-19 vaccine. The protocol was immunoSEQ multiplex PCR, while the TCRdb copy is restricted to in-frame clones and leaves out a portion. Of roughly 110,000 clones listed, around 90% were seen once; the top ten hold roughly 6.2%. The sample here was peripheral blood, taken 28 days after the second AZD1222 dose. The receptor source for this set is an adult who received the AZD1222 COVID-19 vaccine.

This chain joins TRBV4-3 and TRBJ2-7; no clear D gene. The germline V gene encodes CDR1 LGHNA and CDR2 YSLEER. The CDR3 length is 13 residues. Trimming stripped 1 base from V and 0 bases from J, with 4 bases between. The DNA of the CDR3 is TGCGCCAGCAGCCAAGCACCCTCCTACGAGCAGTACTTC. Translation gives CASSQAPSYEQYF.

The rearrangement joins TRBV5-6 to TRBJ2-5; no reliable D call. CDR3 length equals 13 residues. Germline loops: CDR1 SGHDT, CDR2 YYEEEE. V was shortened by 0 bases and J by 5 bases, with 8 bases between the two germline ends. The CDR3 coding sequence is TGTGCCAGCAGCTTGGCCGCGGAGGAGACCCAGTACTTC. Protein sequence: CASSLAAEETQYF.

The chain's CDR3 is CASSEGLADKQFF. The CDR3 DNA sequence: TGTGCCAGCAGCGAGGGACTAGCCGATAAGCAGTTCTTC. The gene calls are TRBV9 and TRBJ2-1, with TRBD2 identical over 9 bases. The CDR3 consists of 13 residues. V lost 3 bases to trimming and J lost 11 bases; unmatched junction nucleotides: 6. CDR1 SGDLS and CDR2 YYNGEE come from the germline V gene.

The CDR3: CASSLVGVYEQYF. The CDR3 DNA sequence: TGTGCCAGCAGTCTGGTAGGTGTCTACGAGCAGTACTTC. V and J are TRBV6-2 or TRBV6-3 and TRBJ2-7, with D hard to call. V was clipped by 5 bases and J by 3 bases, with 11 bases between them. From germline, CDR1 is MNHEY and CDR2 SVGEGT. The length of the CDR3 is 13 residues.

The CDR3 protein is CASVSGNTIYF. In DNA form, the CDR3 reads TGTGCCAGCGTCTCTGGAAACACCATATATTTT. V is TRBV6-5 and J is TRBJ1-3, with D hard to call. With 8 bases removed from V and 0 bases from J, the gap between germline ends came to 2 bases. Germline V lookup: CDR1 MNHEY, CDR2 SVGAGI. The CDR3 loop spans 11 amino acids.

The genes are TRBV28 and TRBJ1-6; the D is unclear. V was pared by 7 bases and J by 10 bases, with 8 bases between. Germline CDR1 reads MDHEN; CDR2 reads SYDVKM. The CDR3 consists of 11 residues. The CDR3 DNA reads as TGTGCCAGCAAGGACGGATCACCCCTCCACTTT. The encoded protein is CASKDGSPLHF.

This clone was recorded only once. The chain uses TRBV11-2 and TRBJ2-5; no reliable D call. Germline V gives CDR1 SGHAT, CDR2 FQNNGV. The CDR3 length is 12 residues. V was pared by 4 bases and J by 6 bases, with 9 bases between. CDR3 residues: CASSSGAQTQYF. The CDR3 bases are TGTGCCAGCAGCTCTGGAGCCCAGACCCAGTACTTC.

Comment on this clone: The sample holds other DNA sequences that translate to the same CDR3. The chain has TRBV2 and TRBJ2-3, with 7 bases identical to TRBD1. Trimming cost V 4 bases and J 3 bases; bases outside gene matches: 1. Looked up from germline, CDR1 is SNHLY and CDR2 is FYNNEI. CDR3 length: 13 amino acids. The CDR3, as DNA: TGTGCCAGCAGTGGACAGGGAACAGATACGCAGTATTTT. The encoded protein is CASSGQGTDTQYF.

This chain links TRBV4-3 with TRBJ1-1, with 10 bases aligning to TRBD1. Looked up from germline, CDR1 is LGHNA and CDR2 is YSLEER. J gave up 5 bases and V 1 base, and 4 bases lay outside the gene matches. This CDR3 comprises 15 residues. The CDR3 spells CASSQGQGAVTEAFF. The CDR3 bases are TGCGCCAGCAGCCAAGGACAGGGGGCTGTTACTGAAGCTTTCTTT.

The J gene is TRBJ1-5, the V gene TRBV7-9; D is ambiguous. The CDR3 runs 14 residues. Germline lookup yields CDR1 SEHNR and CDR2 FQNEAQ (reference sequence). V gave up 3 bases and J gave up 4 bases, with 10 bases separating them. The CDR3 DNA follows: TGTGCCAGCAGCTTGGGCAGCCCAAATCAGCCCCAGCATTTT. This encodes CASSLGSPNQPQHF.

The CDR3: CASSLGQSSYEQYF. CDR3 DNA: TGTGCCAGCAGCTTAGGCCAAAGCTCCTACGAGCAGTACTTC. The chain combines TRBV7-8 with TRBJ2-7; no definite D call. The V and J ends lost 1 base and 0 bases respectively, with 7 bases between them. The germline V gene encodes CDR1 SGHVS and CDR2 FQNEAQ. This CDR3 is 14 amino acids long.